The 7 T cell receptor beta chains listed next were all sequenced from one sample in a study of prognosis after radiotherapy for stage I lung cancer. With two-round multiplex PCR, TCR beta CDR3 sequences were amplified from genomic DNA. With primers specific to each TRBV and TRBJ gene, the first-round PCR was performed. TCRdb recomputed calls from the multiplex PCR reads with MiXCR, one row per CDR3 protein. The sample carries under 13,000 distinct CDR3 sequences, roughly half recorded once. Sample: PBMCs, taken before or after stereotactic body radiation therapy (not recorded which). These receptor sequences come from a donor aged 50 or older with non-small cell lung cancer.

This clonotype was observed a single time. The V and J genes are TRBV7-9 and TRBJ2-7; perhaps TRBD1 as D (5 bases). The CDR3 sequence is 13 residues long. Germline values: CDR1 SEHNR, CDR2 FQNEAQ (reference sequence). Between the trimmed V and J ends, which lost 0 bases and 3 bases, there was a span of 6 bases. The CDR3 region has the DNA TGTGCCAGCAGCTTAGCCAGGGACTACGAGCAGTACTTC. This gives the protein CASSLARDYEQYF.

The genes are TRBV12-3 or TRBV12-4 and TRBJ1-3; unclear D gene. Trimming took 7 bases from V and 2 from J, leaving 15 bases between them. The CDR3 extends over 15 amino acids. CDR3 DNA: TGTGCCAGCACCCGTTTGGGGATGGCTGGAAACACCATATATTTT. It yields the protein CASTRLGMAGNTIYF.

V is TRBV7-9 and J is TRBJ1-2; TRBD1 matches at 7 bases. This CDR3 region has 14 residues. Germline CDR1 SEHNR, CDR2 FQNEAQ (reference sequence). Losses at the gene ends were 5 bases for V and 6 bases for J; bases not matched to a gene: 9. The CDR3 loop is CASSRGQSTHGYTF. The CDR3 bases are TGTGCCAGCAGCCGGGGACAGAGCACCCATGGCTACACCTTC.

In the case of this clonotype: A far larger clone is a single base away, which makes a read error likely. This chain joins TRBV6-9 and TRBJ2-5; D call uncertain. CDR1 and CDR2 from the germline V gene are MNHGY and SVAAGI. The CDR3 has 14 amino acids. DNA of the CDR3: TGTGCCAGCAGTTACAGGTCAGACCAAGAGACCAAGTACTTC. Translating gives CASSYRSDQETKYF.

This rearrangement joins TRBV7-9 to TRBJ1-2; a possible D gene is TRBD1 (5 bases). The length of the CDR3 is 12 residues. Germline assignment: CDR1 SEHNR and CDR2 FQNEAQ (reference sequence). Trimming stripped 4 bases from V and 8 bases from J, with 11 bases between. Here the CDR3 reads CASSYGAVGYTF. The CDR3 DNA reads as TGTGCCAGCAGCTATGGGGCCGTCGGCTACACCTTC.

The CDR3 coding sequence is TGTGCCAGTAGCATTGCCCCCCAGGCGAATGAGCAGTTCTTC. Translated, it gives CASSIAPQANEQFF. The J gene is TRBJ2-1, the V gene TRBV19; D is ambiguous. The CDR3 is 14 amino acids. Germline V gene lookup returns CDR1 LNHDA and CDR2 SQIVND (reference sequence). Trimming took 6 bases from V and 7 from J, leaving 16 bases between them.

For this clonotype: This may come from a read error, since a much larger clone is one base off. The chain couples TRBV7-2 to TRBJ2-5, with no clear D. The CDR3 has 12 residues. Germline CDR1 reads SGHTA; CDR2 reads FQGNSA. The CDR3 nucleotides read TGTGCCAGCAGCCCCCACCAAGATACCCAGTACTTC. Translation: CASSPHQDTQYF.